These T cell receptor beta chains were read from a single sample in a study of blood T cell repertoires in COVID-19. Some clones are missing from TCRdb's copy, which holds only in-frame ones; the method was immunoSEQ multiplex PCR. The sample yields roughly 330,000 clones, 80% to 90% seen once. The specimen was peripheral blood. These receptors all stem from a young man with COVID-19, enrolled during active disease. Both conserved end residues are part of each CDR3.

j_call	v_call	cdr3_aa
TRBJ2-1	TRBV11-3	CASSLGEGARSYNEQFF
TRBJ1-1	TRBV29-1	CSVEHSSNTEAFF
TRBJ2-7	TRBV4-2	CASSQGKGGSYEQYF
TRBJ2-7	TRBV30	CAWGQGYEQYF
TRBJ2-1	TRBV7-3	CASSWTSGRGEQFF
TRBJ1-1	TRBV29-1	CSVGRSPISEAFF
TRBJ1-2	TRBV5-6	CASSPGQPTIYGYTF
TRBJ1-2	TRBV2	CASSGGRKENYGYTF
TRBJ1-4	TRBV5-1	CASSLVGPGGEKLFF
TRBJ1-5	TRBV5-6	CASSRDNSNQPQHF
TRBJ1-1	TRBV25-1	CASSHTANTEAFF
TRBJ2-1	TRBV21-1	CASSSREGARKDNEQFF
TRBJ1-1	TRBV5-4	CASSLEGALNTEAFF
TRBJ1-6	TRBV12-3/TRBV12-4	CASSNQGDSPLHF
TRBJ2-1	TRBV28	CASSFGDGRTNNEQFF
TRBJ1-6	TRBV19	CATDRDRVNNSPLHF
TRBJ1-2	TRBV19	CASRGLDGYTF
TRBJ1-2	TRBV6-5	CASTTGLSGYTF
TRBJ1-5	TRBV7-9	CASSSAGGRTVNQPQHF
TRBJ2-5	TRBV5-1	CASSLSPGQETQYF
TRBJ2-3	TRBV10-1	CASWSSGNSTDTQYF
TRBJ2-1	TRBV29-1	CSVEDRRSGRVASYNEQFF
TRBJ2-1	TRBV10-3	CAISENGNEQFF
TRBJ1-4	TRBV13	CASSSTATNEKLFF
TRBJ2-3	TRBV28	CASRASHPGTDTQYF
TRBJ2-3	TRBV9	CASSSGGPTDTQYF
TRBJ1-5	TRBV19	CASSHNTQGFQPQHF
TRBJ2-7	TRBV7-2	CASSWTSGNYEQYF
TRBJ2-3	TRBV4-2	CASSQGLGGLRSTDTQYF
TRBJ2-7	TRBV21-1	CASSARTGESYEQYF
TRBJ2-1	TRBV6-2/TRBV6-3	CASSSWGTGGTYNEQFF
TRBJ2-7	TRBV19	CASSRDRFSEQYF